This T cell receptor beta chain was identified during a study of spatial heterogeneity in lung cancer. Study background: There were, on average, more than eight raw-read appearances for each unique TCR and UMI combination.

As for time point: sample taken at primary tumor resection. CDR3 length: 17 amino acids. The germline V gene has CDR1 KGHSH and CDR2 LQKENI. The V and J ends lost 3 bases and 8 bases respectively, with 23 bases between them. Carried by each TCR cDNA molecule was a unique molecular identifier. TCRdb processed the 5' RACE reads anew with MiXCR; each CDR3 protein has one entry. The repertoire has more than 35,000 distinct CDR3 sequences, less than 6.5% of them found once; the top ten carry 20% to 30%. The sequence came from a female donor with early-stage non-small cell lung cancer. J is TRBJ2-4 and V is TRBV18; D perhaps matches TRBD2 (7 bases). The sample in question was PBMCs, obtained at surgery. The CDR3 nucleotides are TGTGCCAGCTCACCGCTAGGGGGGGGCCCCGTTGGCGACATTCAGTACTTC. This sequence encodes CASSPLGGGPVGDIQYF.